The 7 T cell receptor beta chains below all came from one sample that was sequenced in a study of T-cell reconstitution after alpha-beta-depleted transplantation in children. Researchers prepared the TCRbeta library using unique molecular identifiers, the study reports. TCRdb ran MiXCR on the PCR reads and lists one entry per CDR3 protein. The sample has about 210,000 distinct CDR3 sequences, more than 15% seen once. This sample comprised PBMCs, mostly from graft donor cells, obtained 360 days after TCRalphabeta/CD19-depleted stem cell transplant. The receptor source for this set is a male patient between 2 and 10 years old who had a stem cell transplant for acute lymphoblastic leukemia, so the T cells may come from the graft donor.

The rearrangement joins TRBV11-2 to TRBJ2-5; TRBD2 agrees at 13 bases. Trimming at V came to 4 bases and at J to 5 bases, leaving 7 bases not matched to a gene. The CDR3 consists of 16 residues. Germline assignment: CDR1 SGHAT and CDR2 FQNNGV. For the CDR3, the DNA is TGTGCCAGCAGCTCACGGACTAGCGGGGGACGGGAGACCCAGTACTTC. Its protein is CASSSRTSGGRETQYF.

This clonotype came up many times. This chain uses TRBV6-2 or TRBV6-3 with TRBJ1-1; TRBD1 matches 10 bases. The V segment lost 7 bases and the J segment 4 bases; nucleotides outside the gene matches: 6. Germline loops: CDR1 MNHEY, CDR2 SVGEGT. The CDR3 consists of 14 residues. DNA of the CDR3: TGTGCCAGCACCCCGGGACAGGGGATCACTGAAGCTTTCTTT. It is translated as CASTPGQGITEAFF.

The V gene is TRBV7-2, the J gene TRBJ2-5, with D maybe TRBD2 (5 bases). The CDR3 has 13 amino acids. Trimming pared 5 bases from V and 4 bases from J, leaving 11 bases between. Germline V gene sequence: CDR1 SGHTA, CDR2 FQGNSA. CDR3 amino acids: CASSLNGRETQYF. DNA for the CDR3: TGTGCCAGCAGCCTTAATGGGAGAGAGACCCAGTACTTC.

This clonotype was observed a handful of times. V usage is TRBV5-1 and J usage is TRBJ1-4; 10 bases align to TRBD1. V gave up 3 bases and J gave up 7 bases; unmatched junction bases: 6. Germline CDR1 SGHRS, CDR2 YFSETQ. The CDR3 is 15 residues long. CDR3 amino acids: CASSSGQGRGEKLFF. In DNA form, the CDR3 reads TGCGCCAGCAGCTCGGGACAGGGGCGCGGTGAAAAACTGTTTTTT.

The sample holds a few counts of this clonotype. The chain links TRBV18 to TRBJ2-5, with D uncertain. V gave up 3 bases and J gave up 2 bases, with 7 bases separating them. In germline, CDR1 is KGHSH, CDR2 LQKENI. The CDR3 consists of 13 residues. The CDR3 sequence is CASSPELQETQYF. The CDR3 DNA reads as TGTGCCAGCTCACCGGAATTACAAGAGACCCAGTACTTC.

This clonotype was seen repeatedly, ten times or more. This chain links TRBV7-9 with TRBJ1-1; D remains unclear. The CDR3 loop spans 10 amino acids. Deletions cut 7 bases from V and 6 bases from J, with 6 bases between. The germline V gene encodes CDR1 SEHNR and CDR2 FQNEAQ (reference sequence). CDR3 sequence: CASISPEAFF. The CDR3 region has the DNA TGTGCCAGCATTAGCCCTGAAGCTTTCTTT. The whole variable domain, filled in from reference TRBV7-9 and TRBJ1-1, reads DTGVSQNPRHKITKRGQNVTFRCDPISEHNRLYWYRQTLGQGPEFLTYFQNEAQLEKSRLLSDRFSAERPKGSFSTLEIQRTEQGDSAMYLCASISPEAFFGQGTRLTVV.

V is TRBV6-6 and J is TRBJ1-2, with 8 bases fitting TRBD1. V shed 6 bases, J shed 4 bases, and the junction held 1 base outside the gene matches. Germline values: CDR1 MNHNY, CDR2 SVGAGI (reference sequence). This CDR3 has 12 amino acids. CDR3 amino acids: CASRGQVYGYTF. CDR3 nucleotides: TGTGCCAGCAGGGGACAGGTCTATGGCTACACCTTC.